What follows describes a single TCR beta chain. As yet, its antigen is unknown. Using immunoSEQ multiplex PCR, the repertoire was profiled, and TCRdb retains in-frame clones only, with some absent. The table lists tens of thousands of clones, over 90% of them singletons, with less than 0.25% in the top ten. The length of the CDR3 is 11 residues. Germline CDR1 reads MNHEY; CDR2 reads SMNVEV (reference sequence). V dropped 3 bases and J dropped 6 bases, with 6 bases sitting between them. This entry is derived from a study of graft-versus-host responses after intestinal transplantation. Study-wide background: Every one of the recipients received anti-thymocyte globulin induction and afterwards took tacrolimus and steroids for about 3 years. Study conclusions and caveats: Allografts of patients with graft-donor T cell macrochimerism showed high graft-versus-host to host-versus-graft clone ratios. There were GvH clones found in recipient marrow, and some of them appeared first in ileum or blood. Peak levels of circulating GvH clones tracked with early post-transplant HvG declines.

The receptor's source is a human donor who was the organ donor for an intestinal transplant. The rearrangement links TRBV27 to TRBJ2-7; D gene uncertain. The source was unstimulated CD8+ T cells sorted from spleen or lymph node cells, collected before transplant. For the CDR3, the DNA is TGTGCCAGCAGTTTCGGTGGCGAGCAGTACTTC. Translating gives CASSFGGEQYF.